This is a list of T cell receptor beta chains from one sample in a study of cytomegalovirus exposure and HLA in healthy donors. The protocol was immunoSEQ multiplex PCR, while the TCRdb copy is restricted to in-frame clones and leaves out a portion. The sample yields some 84,000 clones, 63% seen once. Material for sequencing was PBMCs. Receptor source: a woman in her thirties or forties in good health and CMV-seropositive. The CDR3 runs from the conserved cysteine through the conserved F or W. The D gene is left open where the match is weak. Clone size is given for some rows only: seen once, a few or many times, or a class if the clone is expanded.

D,size,V,J,DNA,CDR3
TRBD1,NA,TRBV7-8,TRBJ1-3,TGTGCCAGCAGCTTGGGGACAGGGCTTTTTGAGGACACCATATATTTT,CASSLGTGLFEDTIYF
NA,NA,TRBV28,TRBJ1-2,TGTGCCAGCAGTTTGACAGCGATCTATGGCTACACCTTC,CASSLTAIYGYTF
NA,NA,TRBV4-2,TRBJ2-1,TGTGCCAGCAGCCACCTCTATGGCGGGAACTACAATGAGCAGTTCTTC,CASSHLYGGNYNEQFF
TRBD2,NA,TRBV19,TRBJ2-1,TGTGCCAGTAGTATACAACGGACTAGCGGGTACAATGAGCAGTTCTTC,CASSIQRTSGYNEQFF
NA,NA,TRBV15,TRBJ2-1,TGTGCCACCAGTCCGGACTATGGTAACGGGGAGCAGTTCTTC,CATSPDYGNGEQFF
NA,NA,TRBV29-1,TRBJ1-1,TGCAGCGTTGTCCCTCCGTACACTGAAGCTTTCTTT,CSVVPPYTEAFF
NA,few,TRBV4-3,TRBJ1-1,TGCGCCAGCAGCCAAGCTGTTTTGCAGGGCGGTCCTTTCTTT,CASSQAVLQGGPFF
TRBD2,once,TRBV4-2,TRBJ2-1,TGTGCCAGCAGCCAAAGTAGCTCTAGCGGGTACAATGAGCAGTTCTTC,CASSQSSSSGYNEQFF
TRBD1,few,TRBV6-1,TRBJ1-2,TGTGCCAGCAGTGAGATCGGGACAGGGGATCATGGCTACACCTTC,CASSEIGTGDHGYTF
TRBD1,few,TRBV7-2,TRBJ2-5,TGTGCCAGCAGGGGACAGAAACAAGAGACCCAGTACTTC,CASRGQKQETQYF
TRBD1,NA,TRBV28,TRBJ1-2,TGTGCCAGCAGTTTTGTCGACCGCCGACAGGGCGGTAGCTACACCTTC,CASSFVDRRQGGSYTF
TRBD2,NA,TRBV11-2,TRBJ2-3,TGTGCCAGCAGCTTAGGTGCGGGAGGGCTCCTAGGTCCAGATACGCAGTATTTT,CASSLGAGGLLGPDTQYF
TRBD1,NA,TRBV5-1,TRBJ1-5,TGCGCCAGCTCTACAGGGGATAGCAATCAGCCCCAGCATTTT,CASSTGDSNQPQHF
NA,NA,TRBV11-2,TRBJ2-1,TGTGCCAGCAGCTTAACGGGACAAAACTACAATGAGCAGTTCTTC,CASSLTGQNYNEQFF
NA,NA,TRBV27,TRBJ1-4,TGTGCCAGCAGTCCCGCCGGGAGCAGTAATGAAAAACTGTTTTTT,CASSPAGSSNEKLFF
NA,few,TRBV7-6,TRBJ1-1,TGTGCCAGCACCCCCTGGGGCACCCTAAGGGGCACTGAAGCTTTCTTT,CASTPWGTLRGTEAFF
NA,NA,TRBV27,TRBJ1-1,TGTGCCAGCAACTCCAGAGGCGGAGCGGGTGAAGCTTTCTTT,CASNSRGGAGEAFF
NA,NA,TRBV11-3,TRBJ2-1,TGTGCCAGCAGCTTAGACCAGTACAATGAGCAGTTCTTC,CASSLDQYNEQFF
NA,NA,TRBV9,TRBJ2-1,TGTGCCAGCAGCCAAGGGGGAGGGTGGAGCAATGAGCAGTTCTTC,CASSQGGGWSNEQFF
NA,few,TRBV28,TRBJ1-2,TGTGCCAGCAGTTTCCTTGACAGGAAGAACTATGGCTACACCTTC,CASSFLDRKNYGYTF
NA,NA,TRBV19,TRBJ1-5,TGTGCCAGTAGTATTCACAGGGAACGTGGGAACAATCAGCCCCAGCATTTT,CASSIHRERGNNQPQHF
NA,NA,TRBV9,TRBJ1-2,TGTGCCAGCAGCGTAGACACCCTAGGCTATGGCTACACCTTC,CASSVDTLGYGYTF
TRBD1,few,TRBV5-1,TRBJ1-2,TGCGCCAGCAGCTCCACAGGGGACCCTAACTATGGCTACACCTTC,CASSSTGDPNYGYTF
TRBD1,NA,TRBV28,TRBJ1-5,TGTGCCAGCAGACCCGGGACAGGGCGAACTCAGCCCCAGCATTTT,CASRPGTGRTQPQHF
TRBD2,NA,TRBV5-6,TRBJ2-1,TGTGCCAGCAGCCCCACTTCGATGGGGGGGAGCTACAATGAGCAGTTCTTC,CASSPTSMGGSYNEQFF
TRBD2,NA,TRBV29-1,TRBJ2-3,TGCAGCGTTGAAGATCCACTAGCGGGACTTTACACAGATACGCAGTATTTT,CSVEDPLAGLYTDTQYF
TRBD1,NA,TRBV7-3,TRBJ2-7,TGTGCCAGCAGCTTGACCGGGACAGAATACGAGCAGTACTTC,CASSLTGTEYEQYF
NA,NA,TRBV5-4,TRBJ1-4,TGTGCCTCGACGCGGGGGGCTGGTGAAAAACTGTTTTTT,CASTRGAGEKLFF
NA,NA,TRBV15,TRBJ1-2,TGTGCCACCAGCCCACCTATCAGGGCCGTCAACTATGGCTACACCTTC,CATSPPIRAVNYGYTF
NA,NA,TRBV27,TRBJ2-2,TGTGCCAGCAGTTTAAAAGGGGTGACCGGGGAGCTGTTTTTT,CASSLKGVTGELFF
TRBD2,NA,TRBV18,TRBJ2-7,TGTGCCAGCTCCCCCCGGACTAGCGGTAACGAGCAGTACTTC,CASSPRTSGNEQYF
NA,few,TRBV28,TRBJ1-2,TGTGCCAGCAATAGCCTCATTGGCTACACCTTC,CASNSLIGYTF
NA,NA,TRBV4-1,TRBJ2-2,TGCGCCAGCAGCCTCGAAGCAGGCGGGGAGCTGTTTTTT,CASSLEAGGELFF
TRBD2,NA,TRBV9,TRBJ2-2,TGTGCCAGCAGCGTTGCGGGGGGCTACACCGGGGAGCTGTTTTTT,CASSVAGGYTGELFF
TRBD1,NA,TRBV2,TRBJ1-4,TGTGCCAGCAAGGACAGGGGAGGTTCATCCCGCCGTAATGAAAAACTGTTTTTT,CASKDRGGSSRRNEKLFF
NA,once,TRBV19,TRBJ1-1,TGTGCCAGCAGTAATGGGTACGCAGGCCGCTTGAACACTGAAGCTTTCTTT,CASSNGYAGRLNTEAFF
TRBD1,NA,TRBV6-1,TRBJ2-5,TGTGCCACCCGGGGTAGGACAGGGGGCGAGACCCAGTACTTC,CATRGRTGGETQYF
NA,NA,TRBV11-2,TRBJ2-1,TGTGCCAGCAGCTTAGATCCAGGGAACTACAATGAGCAGTTCTTC,CASSLDPGNYNEQFF
TRBD1,NA,TRBV5-1,TRBJ1-4,TGCGCCAGCAGCTTGAATGAGGGGGCTTGGGAAAAACTGTTTTTT,CASSLNEGAWEKLFF
NA,NA,TRBV9,TRBJ1-2,TGTGCCAGCAGCCCCCCCTGGACCGGACTTGGCTACACCTTC,CASSPPWTGLGYTF
TRBD2,NA,TRBV4-3,TRBJ2-3,TGCGCCAGCAGCCAGGACCTTGGGACTAGCGGGCGCACTAGCACAGATACGCAGTATTTT,CASSQDLGTSGRTSTDTQYF
TRBD1,NA,TRBV5-1,TRBJ1-2,TGCGCCAGCAGCACGGACAGGGCGGATATCTATGGCTACACCTTC,CASSTDRADIYGYTF
NA,NA,TRBV7-9,TRBJ2-4,TGTGCCAGCAGCTTAATGCAGGATCCTACCAAAAACATTCAGTACTTC,CASSLMQDPTKNIQYF
NA,NA,TRBV21-1,TRBJ2-1,TGTGCCAGCAGCAAAGTGGAGGCGGAGAGCTCCTACAATGAGCAGTTCTTC,CASSKVEAESSYNEQFF